This T cell receptor beta chain appears in the sequencing data of a study of blood T cell repertoires in COVID-19. Study-level background: The United States, Italy and Spain supplied acute and convalescent COVID-19 samples. PBMCs, B-cell-depleted T cells, or T cells were the source of the cDNA or gDNA that made up the material.

V shed 1 base and J shed 4 bases, with 5 bases lying between them. The CDR3 contains 13 residues. Germline loops: CDR1 MGHRA, CDR2 YSYEKL. In the source study's methods: Using reference gene primer amplification, nucleated cell counts were estimated. Sequencing used immunoSEQ multiplex PCR; TCRdb keeps in-frame clones, though not all of them. The DNA was the basis for D and trimming; V, J and clone size are from that table. The table records about 210,000 clones, 84% of them present only once. The receptor was derived from a woman aged 45-60 years with active or convalescent COVID-19. The gene calls are TRBV4-1 and TRBJ1-5, with unresolved D. Sequenced sample: peripheral blood. CDR3 DNA: TGCGCCAGCAGCCAAGGTATAAATCAGCCCCAGCATTTT. It translates to CASSQGINQPQHF.